These 5 T cell receptor beta chains were all obtained from the same sample, sequenced in a study of T cells expressing NK-cell markers. TCRdb derives one entry per CDR3 protein from the 5' RACE reads, leaving out DNA. The ten top clones account for less than 20%, within a sample of some 110,000 distinct CDR3 sequences. The sequenced material came from blood T cells: a sorted CD56 or NKG2C T cell subset, CD4+ or CD8+ T cells, or bulk PBMC T cells (not recorded which). The receptors originated from a woman between 18 and 70 years old in good health.

The chain couples TRBV4-1 to TRBJ2-2. CDR1 and CDR2 from the germline V gene are MGHRA and YSYEKL. CDR3 length: 13 residues. The chain's CDR3 is CASSHVNTGELFF.

The gene calls are TRBV27 and TRBJ1-1. The CDR3 totals 16 residues. Germline V gene data show CDR1 as MNHEY and CDR2 as SMNVEV (reference sequence). This chain's CDR3 is CASSFSQLGWDTEAFF.

V gene TRBV4-2 combines with J gene TRBJ1-4; TCRdb reports TRBD1, a call that lacks DNA to check it against. CDR1 and CDR2 from the germline V gene are LGHNA and YNFKEQ. This CDR3 has 15 amino acids. CDR3 in amino acids: CASSQLTVTNEKLFF.

CDR3 protein: CASRGTGKNTEAFF. The genes are TRBV6-2 or TRBV6-3 and TRBJ1-1; TCRdb selects TRBD1, and the lack of DNA leaves this call unchecked. The CDR3 covers 14 residues. The germline CDR1 and CDR2 sequences are MNHEY and SVGEGT.

This chain uses TRBV7-2 with TRBJ2-1. Germline values: CDR1 SGHTA, CDR2 FQGNSA. CDR3 length equals 13 residues. The CDR3 reads CASSLIGYNEQFF.